The 29 T cell receptor beta chains presented below share a single source sample, sequenced in a study of beta chain features in type 1 diabetes (dated by TCRdb to 2017 to 2018). Preparation of the library involved the immunoSEQ multiplex PCR assay. The entire isolated RNA was reverse transcribed using the High Capacity cDNA Reverse Transcription Kit, and thus expressed TCRB transcripts were sequenced. TCRdb took over this immuneACCESS table, retaining in-frame rearrangements with V and J assigned. Such tables are incomplete; in checked studies, under half of the missing clones stem from an unresolved V gene, and the remainder is unexplained. The sample has over 500,000 clones on record, around 15% of them singletons. Under 0.095% of the sample lies in the top ten. The sequencing sample was made of naive CD4+ T cells from blood. Interpreted using the paper, the cell subset or site label stands for: true naive CD4+ T cells. These receptors were collected from a man in his late teens or twenties in good health.

The chain is built from TRBV30 and TRBJ2-7, with 11 nucleotides matching TRBD1. This CDR3 is built from 12 residues. Per the germline V gene, CDR1 is GTSNPN and CDR2 is SVGIG (reference sequence). The CDR3 DNA reads as TGTGCGTGGGGGACAGGGGGGCCGAGCAAGTACTTC. Translated, it gives CAWGTGGPSKYF.

CDR3 nucleotides: TGTGCCAGCAGTGGTCCCGGGACAGCTGTTAATTCACCCCTCCACTTT. It specifies CASSGPGTAVNSPLHF. The chain combines TRBV2 with TRBJ1-6; TRBD1 agrees at 7 bases. Trimming took 4 bases from V and 6 from J; bases not matched to a gene: 9. The CDR3 is made up of 16 amino acids. Looked up from germline, CDR1 is SNHLY and CDR2 is FYNNEI.

This clone was found a few times. The CDR3 is CAISHPTGGQGNEQFF. DNA of the CDR3: TGTGCCATCAGTCACCCTACAGGGGGTCAGGGGAATGAGCAGTTCTTC. The chain joins TRBV10-3 to TRBJ2-1, with TRBD1 matching 8 bases. Germline V gene sequence: CDR1 ENHRY, CDR2 SYGVKD. Losses at the gene ends were 5 bases for V and 7 bases for J; bases not matched to a gene: 13. This CDR3 is 16 amino acids long.

The chain combines TRBV2 with TRBJ1-2; 8 bases are a match to TRBD1. The trim removed 4 bases at V and 7 bases at J, leaving 5 bases unmatched. CDR1 and CDR2 (germline): SNHLY, FYNNEI. The CDR3 runs to 13 residues. CDR3 bases: TGTGCCAGCAGTGCGGACAGGGTGGGTGGCTACACCTTC. Translating gives CASSADRVGGYTF.

This clone was recorded a few times. The chain couples TRBV5-4 to TRBJ2-3; no definite D call. The CDR3 is 12 residues long. The V end was cut by 1 base, the J end by 6 bases, with 6 bases between. Germline CDR1 and CDR2: SGHNT and YYREEE (reference sequence). The CDR3 reads CASSLRWDTQYF. CDR3 DNA: TGTGCCAGCAGCTTGAGGTGGGATACGCAGTATTTT.

The rearrangement links TRBV15 to TRBJ2-7; 15 bases match TRBD2. The CDR3 is 20 amino acids. Germline CDR1 reads LNHNV; CDR2 reads YYDKDF (reference sequence). The V gene end was trimmed by 0 bases and the J gene end by 0 bases; junction bases not matched to a gene: 9. The CDR3 bases are TGTGCCACCAGCAGAGATATCGGACTAGCGGGAGGGACCCACTCCTACGAGCAGTACTTC. Translation gives CATSRDIGLAGGTHSYEQYF.

This chain uses TRBV30 with TRBJ1-1; TRBD1 is a possible D gene (6 bases). The CDR3 has 18 amino acids. CDR1 and CDR2 (germline): GTSNPN, SVGIG (reference sequence). The germline V and J ends were trimmed by 2 bases and 4 bases, with 26 bases remaining between them. The CDR3 nucleotides read TGTGCCTGGAGTATCGAATTCGGGGGGGAACGACAGGTCACTGAAGCTTTCTTT. This encodes CAWSIEFGGERQVTEAFF.

This clone was seen a few times. The chain joins TRBV7-2 to TRBJ2-4; 7 nucleotides match TRBD2. With V trimmed by 5 bases and J by 3 bases, 16 bases remained unmatched. The CDR3 runs 18 residues. The germline V gene encodes CDR1 SGHTA and CDR2 FQGNSA. The CDR3 sequence is CASSPRWGRGDDKNIQYF. CDR3 coding DNA: TGTGCCAGCAGCCCCCGTTGGGGGAGGGGAGATGACAAAAACATTCAGTACTTC.

Only a few counts were recorded for this clone. This chain links TRBV29-1 with TRBJ2-3; 9 bases fit TRBD1. Germline-derived CDR1 and CDR2 are SQVTM and ANQGSEA. The trim removed 7 bases at V and 2 bases at J, leaving 13 bases unmatched. The length of the CDR3 is 16 residues. The CDR3 spells CSACLGQGISTDTQYF. The CDR3, as DNA: TGCAGCGCTTGCCTTGGACAGGGGATTTCCACAGATACGCAGTATTTT.

The V and J genes are TRBV11-2 and TRBJ2-7; D is uncertain. Looked up from germline, CDR1 is SGHAT and CDR2 is FQNNGV. The CDR3 runs 11 residues. Trimming left V 3 bases short and J 6 bases short, with 6 bases between. CDR3 nucleotides: TGTGCCAGCAGCTTCCTGGCCGAGCAGTACTTC. Protein sequence: CASSFLAEQYF.

This clone turned up a few times. The rearrangement links TRBV2 to TRBJ1-2; D possibly corresponds to TRBD1 (5 bases). Germline CDR1 is SNHLY and CDR2 is FYNNEI. The CDR3 covers 13 residues. Trimming stripped 4 bases from V and 3 bases from J, with 9 bases between. DNA of the CDR3: TGTGCCAGCAGTGGACAGTACCACTATGGCTACACCTTC. Translated: CASSGQYHYGYTF.

Here the CDR3 reads CAISESRGGTDTQYF. The CDR3 DNA is TGTGCCATCAGTGAGTCAAGGGGCGGCACAGATACGCAGTATTTT. This chain uses TRBV10-3 with TRBJ2-3, with D possibly matching TRBD1 (5 bases). Germline CDR1 and CDR2: ENHRY and SYGVKD. The CDR3 is 15 residues long. Trimming took 0 bases from V and 1 from J, leaving 8 bases between them.

This clone was found a few times. This chain uses TRBV18 with TRBJ2-2; D is possibly TRBD1 (5 bases). The CDR3 runs to 13 residues. Germline V gene sequence: CDR1 KGHSH, CDR2 LQKENI. Deletions cut 6 bases from V and 4 bases from J, with 9 bases between. CDR3: CASSGQGTGELFF. The DNA for the CDR3 is TGTGCCAGCTCGGGCCAGGGCACCGGGGAGCTGTTTTTT.

This clone was picked up a small number of times. The J gene is TRBJ1-2, the V gene TRBV7-9; 9 bases line up with TRBD1. J was trimmed by 6 bases and V by 5 bases; bases with no gene match: 7. The CDR3 has 14 amino acids. CDR1 and CDR2 (germline): SEHNR, FQNEAQ (reference sequence). The CDR3 reads CASSAGQGADGYTF. CDR3 DNA sequence: TGTGCCAGCAGCGCGGGACAGGGTGCTGATGGCTACACCTTC.

The chain couples TRBV10-3 to TRBJ1-4, with 9 bases lining up with TRBD1. The CDR3 runs to 17 residues. With V trimmed by 3 bases and J by 7 bases, 12 bases remained unmatched. Germline CDR1 reads ENHRY; CDR2 reads SYGVKD. The DNA for the CDR3 is TGTGCCATCAGTGAACGGACTCCGGGACAGGGCGGTGAAAAACTGTTTTTT. It translates to CAISERTPGQGGEKLFF.

The J gene is TRBJ2-1, the V gene TRBV6-5; 7 nucleotides line up with TRBD1. CDR3 length: 15 amino acids. Germline V gene sequence: CDR1 MNHEY, CDR2 SVGAGI. With 2 bases clipped from V and 9 bases from J, the junction kept 10 bases outside the gene matches. This CDR3 is CASSYLWASGGEQFF. The CDR3 nucleotides are TGTGCCAGCAGTTACCTATGGGCCTCAGGGGGTGAGCAGTTCTTC.

Points on this clone: At the DNA level, this CDR3 is encoded by other sequences in the same sample as well. The gene calls are TRBV4-3 and TRBJ1-3; D is perhaps TRBD1 (6 bases). This CDR3 region has 17 residues. With 6 bases removed from V and 0 bases from J, the gap between germline ends came to 18 bases. Germline values: CDR1 LGHNA, CDR2 YSLEER. The DNA for the CDR3 is TGCGCCAGCAGGAGGAGGAGGGGGGATTACTCTGGAAACACCATATATTTT. Translating it yields CASRRRRGDYSGNTIYF.

This chain joins TRBV30 and TRBJ1-2; D remains ambiguous. Between the trimmed V and J ends, which lost 3 bases and 4 bases, there was a span of 3 bases. Per germline, CDR1 GTSNPN and CDR2 SVGIG (reference sequence). This CDR3 spans 10 amino acids. The CDR3 protein is CAWRLYGYTF. CDR3 bases: TGTGCCTGGAGGCTCTATGGCTACACCTTC.

The V gene is TRBV5-4, the J gene TRBJ2-7, with 9 bases identical to TRBD1. V lost 5 bases and J lost 5; bases outside the gene matches: 14. Germline V lookup: CDR1 SGHNT, CDR2 YYREEE (reference sequence). This CDR3 comprises 16 residues. The CDR3 nucleotides read TGTGCCAGCAGTCCACCTCCCGGGACAGGGAGCCACGAGCAGTACTTC. As protein: CASSPPPGTGSHEQYF.

This clone turned up a few times. The chain carries TRBV10-3 and TRBJ2-3, with 9 bases matching TRBD2. CDR3 length: 15 amino acids. CDR1 and CDR2 (germline): ENHRY, SYGVKD. The V and J ends lost 6 bases and 0 bases, in that order; junction bases with no gene match: 4. CDR3 DNA: TGTGCCATCAGCGAAGCGGGGGGAAGCACAGATACGCAGTATTTT. Translation: CAISEAGGSTDTQYF.

This chain joins TRBV6-5 and TRBJ2-7, with 7 bases identical to TRBD1. This CDR3 region has 13 residues. The V gene end was trimmed by 1 base and the J gene end by 12 bases; junction bases not matched to a gene: 9. Germline loops: CDR1 MNHEY, CDR2 SVGAGI. In nucleotides, the CDR3 is TGTGCCAGCAGTTACTTCAGCACAGGGGAGTGGTACTTC. Amino acids: CASSYFSTGEWYF.

The table lists this clone with a few counts. The V call is TRBV29-1, the J call TRBJ1-3; 8 bases are shared with TRBD1. The CDR3 totals 15 residues. With V trimmed by 7 bases and J by 2 bases, 10 bases remained unmatched. Looked up from germline, CDR1 is SQVTM and CDR2 is ANQGSEA. DNA of the CDR3: TGCAGCGCCCAGACAGGGGCATTACCTGGAAACACCATATATTTT. This gives the protein CSAQTGALPGNTIYF.

The V and J genes are TRBV7-9 and TRBJ2-6; D ambiguous. The CDR3 spans 14 residues. In germline, CDR1 is SEHNR, CDR2 FQNEAQ (reference sequence). The CDR3 loop reads CFPYTFLGANVLTF. DNA for the CDR3: TGTTTCCCCTACACCTTCCTCGGGGCCAACGTCCTGACTTTC.

This chain joins TRBV1 and TRBJ2-7; the table names TRBD2, a call not compared with the DNA. TRBV1 is a pseudogene locus. The CDR3 spans 15 residues. CDR3 protein: CTSSQELADTYEQYF. For the CDR3, the DNA is TGCACCAGCAGCCAAGAACTAGCGGACACCTACGAGCAGTACTTC.

This clone came up a few times. The chain employs TRBV4-3 and TRBJ2-7; D remains ambiguous. The germline V gene encodes CDR1 LGHNA and CDR2 YSLEER. V was shortened by 0 bases and J by 7 bases, with 10 bases between the two germline ends. There are 13 residues in the CDR3. In DNA form, the CDR3 reads TGCGCCAGCAGCCAAGAGATTCTAGAGGAGCAGTACTTC. Its translation is CASSQEILEEQYF.

V gene TRBV7-2 combines with J gene TRBJ2-2; tentatively, D is TRBD1 (6 bases). The germline gives CDR1 SGHTA, CDR2 FQGNSA. This CDR3 has 16 amino acids. Trimming left V 2 bases short and J 0 bases short, with 10 bases between. CDR3 bases: TGTGCCAGCAGCTTAACCGGGACAACGAACACCGGGGAGCTGTTTTTT. It is translated as CASSLTGTTNTGELFF. Filled out from reference TRBV7-2 and TRBJ2-2, the complete variable domain reads GAGVSQSPSNKVTEKGKDVELRCDPISGHTALYWYRQSLGQGLEFLIYFQGNSAPDKSGLPSDRFSAERTGGSVSTLTIQRTQQEDSAVYLCASSLTGTTNTGELFFGEGSRLTVL.

This clone was observed a handful of times. The J gene is TRBJ2-3, the V gene TRBV7-3; 12 bases fit TRBD2. The germline gives CDR1 SGHTA, CDR2 FQGTGA. CDR3 length: 18 residues. With 5 bases clipped from V and 10 bases from J, the junction kept 19 bases outside the gene matches. The CDR3 DNA is TGTGCCAGCAGCCTGCGCCTGGGACTAGCGGGCCGCCCTAGGGCGCAGTATTTT. Translating it yields CASSLRLGLAGRPRAQYF.

Only a few counts were recorded for this clone. The rearrangement uses TRBV18 and TRBJ2-5; no firm D call. The germline V gene encodes CDR1 KGHSH and CDR2 LQKENI. With 6 bases removed from V and 4 bases from J, the gap between germline ends came to 15 bases. The CDR3 has 14 residues. CDR3 sequence: CASSFQAFGETQYF. The CDR3 DNA sequence: TGTGCCAGCTCGTTTCAGGCATTCGGAGAGACCCAGTACTTC.

The chain is built from TRBV5-4 and TRBJ2-7, with D hard to call. The CDR3 covers 13 residues. Germline CDR1 and CDR2: SGHNT and YYREEE (reference sequence). The V end was cut by 2 bases, the J end by 3 bases, with 9 bases between. CDR3 residues: CASSFAADYEQYF. The CDR3 nucleotides are TGTGCCAGCAGCTTCGCGGCGGACTACGAGCAGTACTTC.